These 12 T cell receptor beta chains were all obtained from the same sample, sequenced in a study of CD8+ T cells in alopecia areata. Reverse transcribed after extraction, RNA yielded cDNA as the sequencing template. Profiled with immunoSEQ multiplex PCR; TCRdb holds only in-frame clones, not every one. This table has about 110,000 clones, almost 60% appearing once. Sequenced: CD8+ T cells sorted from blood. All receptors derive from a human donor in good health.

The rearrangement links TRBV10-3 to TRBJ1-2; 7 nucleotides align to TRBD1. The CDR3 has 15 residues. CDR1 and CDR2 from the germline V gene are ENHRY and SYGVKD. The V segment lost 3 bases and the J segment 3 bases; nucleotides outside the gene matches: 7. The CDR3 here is CAISEGGQTYYGYTF. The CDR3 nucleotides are TGTGCCATCAGTGAAGGGGGACAGACGTACTATGGCTACACCTTC.

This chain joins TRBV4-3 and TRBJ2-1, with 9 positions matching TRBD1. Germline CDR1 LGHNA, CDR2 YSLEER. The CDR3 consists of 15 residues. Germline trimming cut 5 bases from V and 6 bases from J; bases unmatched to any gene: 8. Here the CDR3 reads CASSGGTGIGNEQFF. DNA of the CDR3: TGCGCCAGCAGCGGGGGGACAGGGATTGGCAATGAGCAGTTCTTC.

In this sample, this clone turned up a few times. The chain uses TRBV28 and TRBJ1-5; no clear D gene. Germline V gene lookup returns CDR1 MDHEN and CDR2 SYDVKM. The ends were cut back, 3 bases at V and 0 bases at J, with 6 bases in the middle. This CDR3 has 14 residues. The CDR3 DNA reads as TGTGCCAGCAGTTTCGGGTATAGCAATCAGCCCCAGCATTTT. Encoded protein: CASSFGYSNQPQHF.

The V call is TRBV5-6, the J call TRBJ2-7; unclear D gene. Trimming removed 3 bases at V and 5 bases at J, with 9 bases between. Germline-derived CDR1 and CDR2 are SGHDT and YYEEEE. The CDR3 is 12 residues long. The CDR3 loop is CASSWGTDEQYF. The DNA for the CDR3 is TGTGCCAGCAGCTGGGGTACCGACGAGCAGTACTTC.

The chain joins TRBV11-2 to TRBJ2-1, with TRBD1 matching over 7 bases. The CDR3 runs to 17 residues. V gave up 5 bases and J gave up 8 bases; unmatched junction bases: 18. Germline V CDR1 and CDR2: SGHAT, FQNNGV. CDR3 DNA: TGTGCCAGCAGCCACCCCGCCCCCCGACAGGGTGGCGATGAGCAGTTCTTC. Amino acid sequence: CASSHPAPRQGGDEQFF.

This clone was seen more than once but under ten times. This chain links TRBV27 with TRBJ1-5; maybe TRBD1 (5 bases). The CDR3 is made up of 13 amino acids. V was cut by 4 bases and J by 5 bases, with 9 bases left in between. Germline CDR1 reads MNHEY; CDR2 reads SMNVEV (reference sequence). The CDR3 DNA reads TGTGCCAGCAGTTCGACAGTTTATCAGCCCCAGCATTTT. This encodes CASSSTVYQPQHF.

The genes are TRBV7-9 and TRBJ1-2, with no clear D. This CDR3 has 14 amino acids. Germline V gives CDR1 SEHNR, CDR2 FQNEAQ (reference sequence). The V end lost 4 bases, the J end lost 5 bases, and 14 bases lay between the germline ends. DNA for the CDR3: TGTGCCAGCAGCTCACCGGGCCGTAATTATGGCTACACCTTC. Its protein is CASSSPGRNYGYTF.

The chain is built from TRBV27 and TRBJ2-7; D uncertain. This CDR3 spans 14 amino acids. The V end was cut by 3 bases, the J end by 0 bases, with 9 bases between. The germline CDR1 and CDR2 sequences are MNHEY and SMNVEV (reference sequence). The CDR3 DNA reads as TGTGCCAGCAGTTTTACTTTGAGCTCCTACGAGCAGTACTTC. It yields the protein CASSFTLSSYEQYF.

The CDR3 sequence: CASSYSTGSEQFF. CDR3 in DNA: TGTGCCAGCAGTTACTCGACAGGCAGTGAGCAGTTCTTC. This rearrangement joins TRBV6-5 to TRBJ2-1, with D perhaps TRBD1 (6 bases). CDR3 length equals 13 residues. Germline-derived CDR1 and CDR2 are MNHEY and SVGAGI. With 0 bases removed from V and 9 bases from J, the gap between germline ends came to 9 bases.

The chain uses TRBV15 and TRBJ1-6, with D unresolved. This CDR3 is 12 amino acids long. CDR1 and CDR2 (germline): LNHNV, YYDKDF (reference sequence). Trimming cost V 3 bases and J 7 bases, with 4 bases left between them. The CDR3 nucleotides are TGTGCCACCAGCAGCCCGAATTCACCCCTCCACTTT. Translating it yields CATSSPNSPLHF.

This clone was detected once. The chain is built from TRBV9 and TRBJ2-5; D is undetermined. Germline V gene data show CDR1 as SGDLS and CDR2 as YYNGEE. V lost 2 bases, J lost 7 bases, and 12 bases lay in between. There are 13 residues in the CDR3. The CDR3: CASSVFGGGTQYF. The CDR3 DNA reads TGTGCCAGCAGCGTCTTCGGTGGTGGGACCCAGTACTTC.

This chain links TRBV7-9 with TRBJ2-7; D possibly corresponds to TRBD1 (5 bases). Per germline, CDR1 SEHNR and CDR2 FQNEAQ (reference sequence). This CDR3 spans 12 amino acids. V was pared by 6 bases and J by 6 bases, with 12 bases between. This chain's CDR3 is CASSGDSAEQYF. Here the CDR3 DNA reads TGTGCCAGCAGTGGAGACAGCGCCGAGCAGTACTTC.